This T cell receptor (beta chain) was found in a study of monozygotic twins with inflammatory bowel disease. Study results and limitations: IBD patients shared fewer clonotypes with others than healthy twins, especially with disease activity.

Reprocessing the 5' RACE reads, TCRdb reports a single entry for every CDR3 protein and omits DNA. Listed are around 380,000 distinct CDR3 sequences; roughly 2.5% falls within the top ten. Germline loops: CDR1 SGDLS, CDR2 YYNGEE. The CDR3 runs 14 residues. On this clonotype itself: Its antigen is as yet unknown.

This chain links TRBV9 with TRBJ2-5. The clonotype comes from a human donor with ulcerative colitis or Crohn's disease, or a healthy co-twin of an affected twin (not recorded which). Sequencing input: blood. The CDR3 spells CASSVGDSVGTQYF.